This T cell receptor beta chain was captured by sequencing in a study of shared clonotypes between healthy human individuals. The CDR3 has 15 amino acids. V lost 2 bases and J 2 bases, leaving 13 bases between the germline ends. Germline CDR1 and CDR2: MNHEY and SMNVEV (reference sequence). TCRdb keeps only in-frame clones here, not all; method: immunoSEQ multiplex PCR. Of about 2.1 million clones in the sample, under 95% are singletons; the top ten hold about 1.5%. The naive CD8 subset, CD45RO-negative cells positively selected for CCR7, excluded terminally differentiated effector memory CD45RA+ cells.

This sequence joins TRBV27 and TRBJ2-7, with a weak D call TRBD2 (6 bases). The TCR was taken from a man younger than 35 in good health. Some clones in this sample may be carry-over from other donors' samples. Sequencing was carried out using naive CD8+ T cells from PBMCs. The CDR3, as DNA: TGTGCCAGCAGTTTAGAGGGGACTCCTCCCTACGAGCAGTACTTC. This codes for CASSLEGTPPYEQYF.